Below are 16 T cell receptor beta chains sequenced from a single sample in a study of brain T cells in children with intractable seizures. Clones were read by immunoSEQ multiplex PCR, and TCRdb kept only the in-frame ones, dropping some. The table includes about 110,000 clones, under 95% detected once. The material was peripheral blood, obtained at surgery. The receptors shown here come from a boy under two years old with hemimegalencephaly and intractable seizures.

This clone was observed a few times. V gene TRBV7-9 combines with J gene TRBJ2-3, with 8 bases matching TRBD2. The CDR3 extends over 14 amino acids. With V trimmed by 4 bases and J by 0 bases, 0 bases remained unmatched. The germline CDR1 and CDR2 sequences are SEHNR and FQNEAQ (reference sequence). The chain's CDR3 is CASSSSGSTDTQYF. Here the CDR3 DNA reads TGTGCCAGCAGCTCTAGCGGGAGCACAGATACGCAGTATTTT.

The chain combines TRBV27 with TRBJ2-7, with 7 bases lining up with TRBD2. Germline V gene sequence: CDR1 MNHEY, CDR2 SMNVEV (reference sequence). The length of the CDR3 is 13 residues. Trimming took 5 bases from V and 2 from J; bases not matched to a gene: 3. CDR3 region: CASSPGGTYEQYF. The DNA for the CDR3 is TGTGCCAGCAGTCCGGGGGGAACCTACGAGCAGTACTTC.

The CDR3 region has the DNA TGCGCCAGCAGCTTCATATCAGGGTCGAACACCGGGGAGCTGTTTTTT. Translating it yields CASSFISGSNTGELFF. The V gene is TRBV5-1, the J gene TRBJ2-2; D is perhaps TRBD1 (5 bases). This CDR3 is 16 amino acids long. Trimming stripped 2 bases from V and 0 bases from J, with 11 bases between. CDR1 and CDR2 (germline): SGHRS, YFSETQ.

This clone was detected only once. The chain is built from TRBV5-1 and TRBJ2-7; 11 nucleotides match TRBD2. The junction had 8 bases not matched to a gene; V was cut back by 4 bases and J by 2 bases. CDR1 is SGHRS and CDR2 is YFSETQ in the germline V gene. The CDR3 has 16 residues. The CDR3, as DNA: TGCGCCAGCAGCAAGGCCGGGACTAGCGGAACCTACGAGCAGTACTTC. Its translation is CASSKAGTSGTYEQYF.

Written as DNA, the CDR3 is TGCGCCAGCAGCTTGGCCGTAGAGGGCAGGGGGAGGTCCTACGAGCAGTACTTC. Amino acids: CASSLAVEGRGRSYEQYF. The rearrangement uses TRBV5-1 and TRBJ2-7, with D perhaps matching TRBD1 (7 bases). Trimming removed 0 bases at V and 1 base at J, with 20 bases between. The CDR3 length is 18 residues. CDR1 is SGHRS, CDR2 YFSETQ, per germline. Full variable domain (rest looked up from reference TRBV5-1 and TRBJ2-7): KAGVTQTPRYLIKTRGQQVTLSCSPISGHRSVSWYQQTPGQGLQFLFEYFSETQRNKGNFPGRFSGRQFSNSRSEMNVSTLELGDSALYLCASSLAVEGRGRSYEQYFGPGTRLTVT.

The rearrangement joins TRBV2 to TRBJ2-1; tentative D call: TRBD1 (6 bases). The germline V gene encodes CDR1 SNHLY and CDR2 FYNNEI. The V end was cut by 5 bases, the J end by 2 bases, with 22 bases between. CDR3 length: 18 residues. CDR3 protein: CASSSSGAARLTYNEQFF. The CDR3 DNA is TGTGCCAGCAGTTCTTCAGGGGCAGCCAGACTCACCTACAATGAGCAGTTCTTC.

The chain uses TRBV7-3 and TRBJ2-2, with D maybe TRBD2 (6 bases). This CDR3 has 14 residues. Germline V gives CDR1 SGHTA, CDR2 FQGTGA. V shed 1 base and J shed 10 bases, with 13 bases lying between them. CDR3 in amino acids: CASSLRRDGVELFF. The CDR3 nucleotides are TGTGCCAGCAGCTTAAGGAGGGATGGGGTGGAGCTGTTTTTT. The complete variable domain, with remaining parts taken from reference TRBV7-3 and TRBJ2-2, reads GAGVSQTPSNKVTEKGKYVELRCDPISGHTALYWYRQSLGQGPEFLIYFQGTGAADDSGLPNDRFFAVRPEGSVSTLKIQRTERGDSAVYLCASSLRRDGVELFFGEGSRLTVL.

The chain uses TRBV3-1 (or the pseudogene TRBV3-2) and TRBJ2-2; 8 nucleotides agree with TRBD1. The germline CDR1 and CDR2 sequences are LGHDT and YNNKEL (reference sequence). Losses at the gene ends were 3 bases for V and 1 base for J; bases not matched to a gene: 7. CDR3 length: 17 amino acids. CDR3: CASSHPTGTGNTGELFF. As DNA, the CDR3 is TGTGCCAGCAGCCATCCCACCGGGACAGGGAACACCGGGGAGCTGTTTTTT.

This clone was seen only once. This chain links TRBV5-1 with TRBJ2-7; 10 nucleotides align to TRBD2. Germline values: CDR1 SGHRS, CDR2 YFSETQ. Unmatched junction bases numbered 4, after V lost 2 bases and J lost 2 bases. The CDR3 covers 15 residues. CDR3 amino acids: CASSFLAGATYEQYF. CDR3 sequence (DNA): TGCGCCAGCAGCTTTCTAGCGGGAGCCACCTACGAGCAGTACTTC.

The V call is TRBV18, the J call TRBJ1-5; D unclear. Trimming left V 3 bases short and J 4 bases short, with 7 bases between. Germline lookup yields CDR1 KGHSH and CDR2 LQKENI. The CDR3 spans 13 residues. As DNA, the CDR3 is TGTGCCAGCTCACCCAGGAAAAATCAGCCCCAGCATTTT. Translated: CASSPRKNQPQHF.

The sample holds one count of this clone. The CDR3 DNA follows: TGCGCCAGCAGCTTGGCCTCGAACACTGAAGCTTTCTTT. Encoded protein: CASSLASNTEAFF. This chain connects TRBV5-1 to TRBJ1-1; D ambiguous. This CDR3 is built from 13 residues. V was shortened by 0 bases and J by 1 base, with 4 bases between the two germline ends. Germline assignment: CDR1 SGHRS and CDR2 YFSETQ.

This chain joins TRBV6-5 and TRBJ2-7, with D unresolved. The V gene's germline CDR1 is MNHEY and CDR2 SVGAGI. The CDR3 contains 13 residues. V was trimmed by 7 bases and J by 8 bases, leaving 18 bases between them. The CDR3: CASTEGGQRKQYF. The CDR3 DNA reads TGTGCCAGCACCGAAGGTGGGCAGAGGAAGCAGTACTTC.

The rearrangement joins TRBV4-1 to TRBJ2-1, with D unresolved. Between the trimmed V and J ends, which lost 0 bases and 9 bases, there was a span of 9 bases. The CDR3 is 13 amino acids. Looked up from germline, CDR1 is MGHRA and CDR2 is YSYEKL. The CDR3 loop reads CASSQDQVREQFF. For the CDR3, the DNA is TGCGCCAGCAGCCAAGATCAGGTCCGTGAGCAGTTCTTC.

This clone was counted a single time. V and J are TRBV5-1 and TRBJ2-1; possibly TRBD1 or TRBD2 for D (6 bases each). Germline values: CDR1 SGHRS, CDR2 YFSETQ. V was clipped by 0 bases and J by 2 bases, with 15 bases between them. The CDR3 sequence is 17 residues long. The CDR3, as DNA: TGCGCCAGCAGCTTGGGTTCGGGGGCTCCGGCCTACAATGAGCAGTTCTTC. This gives the protein CASSLGSGAPAYNEQFF.

The chain joins TRBV25-1 to TRBJ1-2; TRBD1 aligns across 7 bases. Germline lookup yields CDR1 MGHDK and CDR2 SYGVNS. V lost 6 bases, J lost 7 bases, and 5 bases stayed unmatched. CDR3 length: 12 residues. This CDR3 is CASRRQGGGYTF. The CDR3 coding sequence is TGTGCCAGCAGGAGACAGGGCGGTGGCTACACCTTC.

CDR3 amino acids: CASSYAAGPAGAGYEQYF. Here the CDR3 DNA reads TGTGCCAGCAGCTACGCTGCAGGACCCGCGGGGGCGGGCTACGAGCAGTACTTC. The chain employs TRBV7-2 and TRBJ2-7; possibly TRBD2 for D (7 bases). This CDR3 is 18 amino acids long. Germline V gene data show CDR1 as SGHTA and CDR2 as FQGNSA. V dropped 4 bases and J dropped 3 bases, with 25 bases sitting between them.